Below are 2 T cell receptor beta chains sequenced from a single sample in a study of blood T cell repertoires in COVID-19. TCRdb's copy holds only in-frame clones and misses some; the assay was immunoSEQ multiplex PCR. This sample carries about 35,000 clones, approximately 83% of them seen once, and the ten largest clones take over 3.5%. Material for sequencing was peripheral blood. These receptors originate from a man aged 50 to 60 with acute or convalescent COVID-19.

The genes are TRBV18 and TRBJ2-2, with 9 nucleotides matching TRBD2. The germline V gene encodes CDR1 KGHSH and CDR2 LQKENI. The V gene end was trimmed by 3 bases and the J gene end by 6 bases; junction bases not matched to a gene: 5. The CDR3 covers 15 residues. CDR3 bases: TGTGCCAGCTCACCCCAGCGGGAGGCCTCCGGGGAGCTGTTTTTT. This encodes CASSPQREASGELFF.

The V gene is TRBV3-1 (or the pseudogene TRBV3-2), the J gene TRBJ1-1; TRBD1 matches at 8 bases. This CDR3 has 17 amino acids. The trim removed 4 bases at V and 1 base at J, leaving 11 bases unmatched. Germline V CDR1 and CDR2: LGHDT, YNNKEL (reference sequence). In DNA form, the CDR3 reads TGTGCCAGCAGCCTTTCTTGGACAGGGTATTGGAACACTGAAGCTTTCTTT. Translating it yields CASSLSWTGYWNTEAFF.